This T cell receptor beta chain is from a study of blood T cell repertoires in COVID-19. The overall study: PBMCs, B-cell-depleted T cells, or T cells provided the cDNA or gDNA that made up the material.

Some clones are missing from TCRdb's copy, which holds only in-frame ones; the method was immunoSEQ multiplex PCR. The sample lists 190,000 or so clones; less than 85% were seen once. The CDR3 length is 16 residues. Trimming took off 0 bases at V and 3 bases at J, with 12 bases between the two ends. Germline loops: CDR1 LGHNA, CDR2 YSLEER. The sequence derives from a man aged 45 to 65 who had recovered from COVID-19. The V gene is TRBV4-3, the J gene TRBJ1-5; D may be TRBD1 (5 bases). What was sequenced was peripheral blood. In nucleotides, the CDR3 is TGCGCCAGCAGCCAAGATCGGTACAGGTACAATCAGCCCCAGCATTTT. Translated: CASSQDRYRYNQPQHF.